Reported below is one T cell receptor beta chain. Per the study methods: Using reference gene primer amplification, nucleated cell counts were estimated. Only in-frame clones appear in the TCRdb table, and some are missing; sequencing was by immunoSEQ multiplex PCR. D and trimming come from the DNA, and the V and J calls and clone size come from that table. The sample lists 150,000 to 200,000 clones, just under 90% occurring once. The sample originates from a study of blood T cell repertoires in COVID-19. Looking at the study overall: Acute and convalescent COVID-19 samples came from the United States, Italy and Spain.

V was clipped by 1 base and J by 0 bases, with 12 bases between them. The CDR3 has 17 amino acids. CDR1 KGHSH and CDR2 LQKENI come from the germline V gene. The chain recombines TRBV18 with TRBJ2-2; tentatively, D is TRBD1 (6 bases). Source material: peripheral blood. The TCR comes from a woman aged 18-29 years who had recovered from COVID-19. The CDR3 DNA reads as TGTGCCAGCTCACCACGGACAGCTAGTACGAACACCGGGGAGCTGTTTTTT. Its translation is CASSPRTASTNTGELFF.